This TCR beta chain was recorded in a study of T cell repertoires in cytomegalovirus infection. As for the study in general: Well-studied HLA-B-restricted epitopes and recently identified HLA-C-restricted epitopes of CMV were both used in the study. An indication of both CMV infection and matching HLA type came from public TCR beta signatures.

Study-level points and caveats: Identification of carriers of CMV plus the relevant HLA was performed using cumulative public TCR beta family frequency. Clonotype analysis showed dominance of the ex vivo response by HLA-C-restricted CMV-specific TCR beta clonotypes.

Each CDR3 protein is one row after TCRdb ran MiXCR on the reads. The repertoire consists of a few hundred thousand distinct CDR3 sequences, with approximately 40% occurring once and the leading ten covering roughly 50%. About this clonotype itself: Its target is unknown.

Germline V gene lookup returns CDR1 SGHDN and CDR2 FVKESK. V lost 0 bases and J lost 8; bases outside the gene matches: 13. CDR3 length: 17 residues. The sequence derives from a human donor in good health (CMV status not recorded). Some clones in this sample may be carry-over from other donors' samples. The sample consisted of cultured PBMCs, taken from culture after CMV antigen stimulation. The rearrangement links TRBV14 to TRBJ2-1, with 7 nucleotides matching TRBD1. The CDR3 coding sequence is TGTGCCAGCAGCCAAGACCCCCTCACGACAGGGATACATGAGCAGTTCTTC. Translated, it gives CASSQDPLTTGIHEQFF.